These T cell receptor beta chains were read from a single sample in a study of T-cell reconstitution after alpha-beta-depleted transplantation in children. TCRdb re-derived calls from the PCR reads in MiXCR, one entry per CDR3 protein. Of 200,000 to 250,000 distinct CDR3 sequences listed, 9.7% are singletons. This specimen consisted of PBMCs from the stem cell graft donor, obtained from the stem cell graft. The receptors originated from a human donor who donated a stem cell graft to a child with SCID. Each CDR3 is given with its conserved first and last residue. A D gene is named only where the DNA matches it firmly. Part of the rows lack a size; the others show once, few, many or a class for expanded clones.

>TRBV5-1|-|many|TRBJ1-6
CASSLAPQGTYNSPLHF
TGCGCCAGCAGCTTGGCGCCCCAGGGTACTTATAATTCACCCCTCCACTTT
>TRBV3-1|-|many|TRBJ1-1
CASSQGTPGVVTEAFF
TGTGCCAGCAGCCAAGGAACTCCAGGGGTGGTAACTGAAGCTTTCTTT
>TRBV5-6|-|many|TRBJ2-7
CASSLQVGSYEQYF
TGTGCCAGCAGCTTGCAGGTTGGCAGCTACGAGCAGTACTTC
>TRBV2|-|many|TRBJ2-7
CASSGPGATYEQYF
TGTGCCAGCAGTGGGCCCGGGGCGACCTACGAGCAGTACTTC
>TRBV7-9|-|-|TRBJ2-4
CASSSGTAKNIQYF
TGTGCCAGCAGCTCGGGGACAGCCAAAAACATTCAGTACTTC
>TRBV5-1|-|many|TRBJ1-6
CASSSTRGGMGSPLHF
TGCGCCAGCAGCTCGACCCGGGGTGGGATGGGTTCACCCCTCCACTTT
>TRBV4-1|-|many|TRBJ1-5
CASSQDDDSPFNQPQHF
TGCGCCAGCAGCCAAGATGATGACAGTCCCTTTAATCAGCCCCAGCATTTT
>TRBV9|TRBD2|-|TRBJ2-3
CASSFSGGAVTDTQYF
TGTGCCAGCAGCTTTAGCGGGGGGGCCGTCACAGATACGCAGTATTTT
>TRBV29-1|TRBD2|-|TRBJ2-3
CSVQEGLAGFTDTQYF
TGCAGCGTTCAAGAAGGACTAGCGGGGTTTACAGATACGCAGTATTTT
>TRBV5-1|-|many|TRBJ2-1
CASSLAGTAPEYYNEQFF
TGCGCCAGCAGCTTGGCCGGGACCGCACCCGAATACTACAATGAGCAGTTCTTC
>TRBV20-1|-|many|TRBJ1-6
CSARDPTVGRNSPLHF
TGCAGTGCTAGAGATCCGACAGTCGGGCGGAATTCACCCCTCCACTTT
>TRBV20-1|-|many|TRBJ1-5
CSARVGREPQHF
TGCAGTGCTAGAGTGGGCAGGGAGCCCCAGCATTTT
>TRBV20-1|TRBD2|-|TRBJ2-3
CSAEGRGSPPDTQYF
TGCAGTGCTGAGGGGCGGGGGTCCCCACCAGATACGCAGTATTTT
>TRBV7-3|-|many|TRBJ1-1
CASSFYRDTEAFF
TGTGCCAGCAGCTTTTACAGAGACACTGAAGCTTTCTTT
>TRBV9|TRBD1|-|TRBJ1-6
CASSPRDVDRGSSYNSPLHF
TGTGCCAGCAGCCCACGGGACGTGGACAGGGGGAGCTCCTATAATTCACCCCTCCACTTT
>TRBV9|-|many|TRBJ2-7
CASSPGDLLNEQYF
TGTGCCAGCAGCCCCGGGGACCTCTTGAACGAGCAGTACTTC
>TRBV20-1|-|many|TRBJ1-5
CSAREKGYSNQPQHF
TGCAGTGCTAGGGAAAAGGGATATAGCAATCAGCCCCAGCATTTT
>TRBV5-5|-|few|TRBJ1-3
CASSYDSRSTIYF
TGTGCCAGCAGCTACGACAGTCGTAGCACCATATATTTT
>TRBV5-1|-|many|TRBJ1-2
CASRRGQITEGYTF
TGCGCCAGCAGACGAGGACAGATAACAGAGGGCTACACCTTC
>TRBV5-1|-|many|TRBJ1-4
CASSSGATNEKLFF
TGCGCCAGCAGCTCAGGGGCAACTAATGAAAAACTGTTTTTT
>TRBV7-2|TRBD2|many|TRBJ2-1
CASSSPRGGEYNEQFF
TGTGCCAGCAGCTCACCGCGGGGGGGCGAGTACAATGAGCAGTTCTTC
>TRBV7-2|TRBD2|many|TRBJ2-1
CASSWAAGQQFF
TGTGCCAGCAGCTGGGCAGCGGGGCAGCAGTTCTTC
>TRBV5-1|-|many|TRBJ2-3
CASSFTGRGPDTQYF
TGCGCCAGCAGCTTTACAGGGAGGGGGCCAGATACGCAGTATTTT
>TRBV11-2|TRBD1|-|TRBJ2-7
CASSPPDRESYEQYF
TGTGCCAGCAGCCCCCCGGACAGGGAATCCTACGAGCAGTACTTC
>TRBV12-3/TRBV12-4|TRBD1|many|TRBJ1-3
CASPQGASGNTIYF
TGTGCCAGCCCTCAGGGGGCCTCTGGAAACACCATATATTTT
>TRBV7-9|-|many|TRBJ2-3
CASSLVRGLRRWVRTDTQYF
TGTGCCAGCAGCTTAGTCAGGGGACTGCGAAGATGGGTCCGCACAGATACGCAGTATTTT
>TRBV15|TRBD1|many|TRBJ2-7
CATSLEDRFYEQYF
TGTGCCACCAGCCTTGAGGACAGGTTCTACGAGCAGTACTTC
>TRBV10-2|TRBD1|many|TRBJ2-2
CASSEAPGQGNTGELFF
TGCGCCAGCAGTGAGGCCCCGGGACAGGGGAACACCGGGGAGCTGTTTTTT
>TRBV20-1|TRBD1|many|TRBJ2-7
CSADPGQGSYEQYF
TGCAGTGCGGACCCCGGACAGGGTTCCTACGAGCAGTACTTC
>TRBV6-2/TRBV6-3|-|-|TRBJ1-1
CASSWAAGLPNTEAFF
TGTGCCAGCAGTTGGGCGGCGGGACTGCCGAACACTGAAGCTTTCTTT
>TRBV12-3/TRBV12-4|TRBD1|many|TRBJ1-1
CASSRDRGARAFF
TGTGCCAGCAGTCGCGACAGGGGCGCTCGAGCTTTCTTT
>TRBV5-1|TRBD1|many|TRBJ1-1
CASSPMDRGNTEAFF
TGCGCCAGCAGCCCCATGGACAGGGGTAACACTGAAGCTTTCTTT
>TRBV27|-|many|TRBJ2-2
CASSFSGTLLNAGELFF
TGTGCCAGCAGTTTCTCCGGGACACTCCTAAACGCCGGGGAGCTGTTTTTT
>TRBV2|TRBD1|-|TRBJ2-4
CASSERQGARNIQYF
TGTGCCAGCAGTGAGCGGCAGGGGGCGAGAAACATTCAGTACTTC
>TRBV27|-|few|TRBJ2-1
CASSLGPFKVNEQFF
TGTGCCAGCAGTTTAGGACCCTTCAAGGTGAATGAGCAGTTCTTC
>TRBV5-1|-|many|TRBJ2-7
CASSFLGRGGGEQYF
TGCGCCAGCAGCTTTCTCGGGCGAGGAGGAGGGGAGCAGTACTTC
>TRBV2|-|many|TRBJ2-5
CASRAVGETQYF
TGTGCCAGCAGAGCAGTGGGAGAGACCCAGTACTTC
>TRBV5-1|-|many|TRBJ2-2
CASSGGTANTGELFF
TGCGCCAGCAGCGGAGGGACAGCGAACACCGGGGAGCTGTTTTTT
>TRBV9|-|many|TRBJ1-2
CASSARNYGYTF
TGTGCCAGCAGCGCCCGCAACTATGGCTACACCTTC
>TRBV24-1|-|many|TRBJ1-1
CATSDTRGTTEAFF
TGTGCCACCAGTGATACGCGGGGTACCACTGAAGCTTTCTTT
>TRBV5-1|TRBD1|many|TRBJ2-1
CASSRGTGGYNEQFF
TGCGCCAGCAGCCGTGGGACAGGAGGATACAATGAGCAGTTCTTC
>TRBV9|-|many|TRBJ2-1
CASSTGAEQFF
TGTGCCAGCAGCACTGGGGCGGAGCAGTTCTTC
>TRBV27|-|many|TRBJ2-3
CASGSSLDTQYF
TGTGCCAGCGGGTCTTCACTGGATACGCAGTATTTT
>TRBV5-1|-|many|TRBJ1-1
CASSFGGNSLNTEAFF
TGCGCCAGCAGCTTCGGGGGAAACTCCTTGAACACTGAAGCTTTCTTT
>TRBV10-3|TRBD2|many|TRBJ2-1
CAISEGTSGHSNEQFF
TGTGCCATCAGTGAGGGGACTAGCGGGCATTCTAATGAGCAGTTCTTC
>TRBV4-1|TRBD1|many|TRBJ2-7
CASSQVGTGGLIAEQYF
TGCGCCAGCAGCCAAGTTGGGACAGGGGGCCTGATAGCGGAGCAGTACTTC
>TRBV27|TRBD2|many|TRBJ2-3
CASSGRGTTDTQYF
TGTGCCAGCAGTGGGAGGGGAACCACAGATACGCAGTATTTT
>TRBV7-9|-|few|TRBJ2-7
CASSSDGITYEQYF
TGTGCCAGCAGCTCGGATGGAATCACCTACGAGCAGTACTTC
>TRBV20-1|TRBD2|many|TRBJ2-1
CSAIPGGGSNEQFF
TGCAGTGCTATCCCCGGGGGGGGGAGCAATGAGCAGTTCTTC
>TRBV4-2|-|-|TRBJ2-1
CASSRPGTQDHEQFF
TGTGCCAGCAGCCGCCCCGGGACCCAGGACCATGAGCAGTTCTTC
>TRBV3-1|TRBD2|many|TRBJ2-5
CASSQDRAGEGETQYF
TGTGCCAGCAGCCAAGATCGGGCGGGAGAGGGAGAGACCCAGTACTTC
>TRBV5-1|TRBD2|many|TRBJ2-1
CASSLLAGSYNEQFF
TGCGCCAGCAGCTTACTAGCGGGGAGCTACAATGAGCAGTTCTTC